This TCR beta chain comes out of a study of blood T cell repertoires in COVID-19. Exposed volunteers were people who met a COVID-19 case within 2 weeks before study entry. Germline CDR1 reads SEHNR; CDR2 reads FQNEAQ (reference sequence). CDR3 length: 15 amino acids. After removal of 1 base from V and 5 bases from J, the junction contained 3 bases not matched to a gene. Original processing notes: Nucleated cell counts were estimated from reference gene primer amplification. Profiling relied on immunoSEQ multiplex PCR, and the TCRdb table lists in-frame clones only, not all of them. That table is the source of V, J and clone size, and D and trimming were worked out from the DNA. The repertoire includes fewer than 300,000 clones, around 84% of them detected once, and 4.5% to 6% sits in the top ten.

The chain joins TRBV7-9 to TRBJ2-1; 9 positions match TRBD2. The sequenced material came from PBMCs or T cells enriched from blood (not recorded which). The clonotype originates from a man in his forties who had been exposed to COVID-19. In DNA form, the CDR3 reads TGTGCCAGCAGCTTAGGACTAGCGGAAAACAATGAGCAGTTCTTC. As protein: CASSLGLAENNEQFF.